This TCR beta chain was sequenced for a study of CD8+CD57+ T cells in acquired aplastic anemia. The overall study: When averaged, DNA from sorted CD4+ and CD8+ cells came to approximately 3 ug. An average of roughly 10 million reads for CD4+ cells was obtained from healthy donors. Points from the study as a whole: Significant differences in CD8+ Simpson's diversity were not observed between patients and controls. Patients and controls shared roughly 30 CD8+ CDR3 sequences, which appeared highly expressed in patients and within their immunodominant clones.

The use of genomic DNA as template underpinned the TCR beta VDJ and CDR3 profiling. TCRdb re-derived calls from the reads in MiXCR, one entry per CDR3 protein. The sample contains some 190,000 distinct CDR3 sequences, roughly half of which appear only once. At least ten counts were recorded for this clonotype. No antigen is known for it. The clonotype comes from a human donor in good health, serving as a control. The sample comprised sorted CD4+, CD8+, or CD8+CD57+ T cells (not recorded which) from PBMCs.

The CDR3: CASSYSAIGTGTHEQYF. The CDR3 bases are TGTGCCAGCAGTTACAGTGCTATAGGGACAGGCACCCACGAGCAGTACTTC. The genes are TRBV6-5 and TRBJ2-7; 8 positions match TRBD1. With V trimmed by 2 bases and J by 5 bases, 14 bases remained unmatched. Germline values: CDR1 MNHEY, CDR2 SVGAGI. CDR3 size: 17 residues.